The 4 T cell receptor beta chains below all came from one sample that was sequenced in a study of blood T cell repertoires in COVID-19. The table came from immunoSEQ multiplex PCR; TCRdb's copy has only in-frame clones and leaves some out. Here the sample spans about 220,000 clones, around nine tenths being singletons. Material: peripheral blood. These receptors were obtained from a man aged 35 to 55 with acute or convalescent COVID-19.

The rearrangement uses TRBV7-2 and TRBJ2-7, with 9 bases lining up with TRBD1. CDR3 length: 14 amino acids. V shed 5 bases, J shed 4 bases, and the junction held 6 bases outside the gene matches. Germline V lookup: CDR1 SGHTA, CDR2 FQGNSA. As DNA, the CDR3 is TGTGCCAGCAGCCCGACAGGGGGGAGGTACGAGCAGTACTTC. It encodes CASSPTGGRYEQYF. The variable domain in full, with the rest retrieved from reference TRBV7-2 and TRBJ2-7, is GAGVSQSPSNKVTEKGKDVELRCDPISGHTALYWYRQSLGQGLEFLIYFQGNSAPDKSGLPSDRFSAERTGGSVSTLTIQRTQQEDSAVYLCASSPTGGRYEQYFGPGTRLTVT.

The V and J genes are TRBV3-1 (or the pseudogene TRBV3-2) and TRBJ1-1, with D perhaps TRBD1 (5 bases). CDR1 is LGHDT, CDR2 YNNKEL, per germline (reference sequence). CDR3 size: 14 residues. Trimming removed 3 bases at V and 0 bases at J, with 8 bases between. In nucleotides, the CDR3 is TGTGCCAGCAGCCAGCACAGGTTGAACACTGAAGCTTTCTTT. Translating it yields CASSQHRLNTEAFF.

The chain links TRBV7-9 to TRBJ1-1; 7 bases line up with TRBD1. Germline-derived CDR1 and CDR2 are SEHNR and FQNEAQ (reference sequence). The CDR3 runs 17 residues. Trimming took 5 bases from V and 1 from J; bases not matched to a gene: 13. Here the CDR3 reads CASSHAPGTAKNTEAFF. The CDR3 DNA sequence: TGTGCCAGCAGCCATGCCCCCGGGACAGCGAAGAACACTGAAGCTTTCTTT.

The V call is TRBV4-2, the J call TRBJ1-1; D possibly corresponds to TRBD1 (5 bases). The germline CDR1 and CDR2 sequences are LGHNA and YNFKEQ. Trimming took off 0 bases at V and 4 bases at J, with 15 bases between the two ends. The CDR3 sequence is 16 residues long. CDR3 residues: CASSQESGGVFTEAFF. CDR3 nucleotides: TGTGCCAGCAGCCAAGAGTCAGGAGGGGTGTTCACTGAAGCTTTCTTT.